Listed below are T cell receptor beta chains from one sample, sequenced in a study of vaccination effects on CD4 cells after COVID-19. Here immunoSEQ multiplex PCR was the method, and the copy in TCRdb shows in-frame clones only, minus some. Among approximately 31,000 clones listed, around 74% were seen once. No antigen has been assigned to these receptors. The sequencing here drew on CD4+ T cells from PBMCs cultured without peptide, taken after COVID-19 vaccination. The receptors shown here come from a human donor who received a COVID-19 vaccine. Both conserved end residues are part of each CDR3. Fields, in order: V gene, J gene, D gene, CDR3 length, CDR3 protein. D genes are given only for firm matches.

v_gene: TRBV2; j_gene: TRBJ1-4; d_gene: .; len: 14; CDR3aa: CASSWQGRNEKLFF
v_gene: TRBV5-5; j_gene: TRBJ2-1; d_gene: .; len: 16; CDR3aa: CASSLEWGLGHNEQFF
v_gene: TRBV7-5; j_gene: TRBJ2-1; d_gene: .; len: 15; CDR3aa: CARSLSGATFNEQFF
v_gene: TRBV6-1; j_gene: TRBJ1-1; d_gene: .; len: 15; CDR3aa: CASSEPPGLTPEAFF
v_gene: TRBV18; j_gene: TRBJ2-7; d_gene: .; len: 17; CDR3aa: CASSPGPSGRTFYEQYF
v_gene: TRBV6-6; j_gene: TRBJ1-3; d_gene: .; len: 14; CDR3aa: CASNPGVSGNTIYF
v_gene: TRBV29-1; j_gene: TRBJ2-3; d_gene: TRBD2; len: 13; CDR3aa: CSVRAGSTDTQYF
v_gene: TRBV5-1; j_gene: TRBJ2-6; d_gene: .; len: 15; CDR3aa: CASTPRGSGANVLTF
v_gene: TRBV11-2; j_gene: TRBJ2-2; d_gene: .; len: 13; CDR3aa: CASSPHVTGELFF
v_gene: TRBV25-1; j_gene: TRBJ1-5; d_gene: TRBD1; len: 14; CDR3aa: CASSRGYSNQPQHF
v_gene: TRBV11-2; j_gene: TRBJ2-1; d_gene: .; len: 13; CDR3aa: CASSVTSYNEQFF
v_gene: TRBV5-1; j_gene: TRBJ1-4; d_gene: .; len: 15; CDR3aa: CASSLEGTGGEKLFF
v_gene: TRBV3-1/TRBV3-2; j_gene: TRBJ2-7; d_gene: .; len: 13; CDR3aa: CASSQTLSYEQYF
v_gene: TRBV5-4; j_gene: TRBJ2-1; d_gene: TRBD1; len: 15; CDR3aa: CASSFGQGFYNEQFF
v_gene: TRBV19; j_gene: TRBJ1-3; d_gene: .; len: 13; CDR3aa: CASSSGSGNTIYF
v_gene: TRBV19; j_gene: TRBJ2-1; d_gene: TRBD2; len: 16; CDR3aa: CASSTPKRGSYNEQFF
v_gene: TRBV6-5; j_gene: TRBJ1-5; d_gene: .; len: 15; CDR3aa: CASIINQDSNQPQHF
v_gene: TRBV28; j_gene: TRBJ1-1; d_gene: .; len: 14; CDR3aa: CASSIPRGGTEAFF
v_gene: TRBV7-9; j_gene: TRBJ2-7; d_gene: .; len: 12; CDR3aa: CASSVLNYEQYF
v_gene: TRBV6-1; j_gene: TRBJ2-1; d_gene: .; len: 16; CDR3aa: CASSQDGVSSYNEQFF
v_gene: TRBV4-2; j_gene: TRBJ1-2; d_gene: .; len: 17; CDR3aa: CASSQDKAASAVGGYTF
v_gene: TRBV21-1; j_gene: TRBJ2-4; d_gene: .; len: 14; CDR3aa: CASTKRVGKNIQYF
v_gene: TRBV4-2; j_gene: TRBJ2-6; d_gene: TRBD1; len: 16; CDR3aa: CASSQTGGAGANVLTF
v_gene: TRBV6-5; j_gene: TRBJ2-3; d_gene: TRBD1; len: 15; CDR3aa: CASTADRGRSDTQYF
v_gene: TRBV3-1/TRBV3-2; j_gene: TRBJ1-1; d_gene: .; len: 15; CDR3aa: CASSQVEGPNTEAFF
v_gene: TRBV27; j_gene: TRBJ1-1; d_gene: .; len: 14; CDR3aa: CASSLKGKNTEAFF
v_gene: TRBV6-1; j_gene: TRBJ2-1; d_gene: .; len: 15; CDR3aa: CASSERAPTYNEQFF
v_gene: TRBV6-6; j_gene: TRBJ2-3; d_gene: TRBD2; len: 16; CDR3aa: CASSHELAGVKDTQYF
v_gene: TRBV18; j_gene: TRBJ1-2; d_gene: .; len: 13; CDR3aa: CASSPPGDYGYTF
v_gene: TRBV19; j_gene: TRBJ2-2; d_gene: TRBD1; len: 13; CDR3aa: CATDRGNTGELFF
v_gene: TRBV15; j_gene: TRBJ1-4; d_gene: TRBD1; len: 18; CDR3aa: CATSRGDYRGGTNEKLFF
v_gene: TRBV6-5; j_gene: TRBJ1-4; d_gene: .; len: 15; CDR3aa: CASSLDGATNEKLFF
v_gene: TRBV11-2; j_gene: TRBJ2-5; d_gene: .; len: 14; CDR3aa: CASSLEWSEETQYF
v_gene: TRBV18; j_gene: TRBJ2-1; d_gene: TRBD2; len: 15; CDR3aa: CASSPVSGGHNEQFF
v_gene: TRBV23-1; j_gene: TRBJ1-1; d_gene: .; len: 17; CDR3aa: CASSQSPHDRIYTEAFF
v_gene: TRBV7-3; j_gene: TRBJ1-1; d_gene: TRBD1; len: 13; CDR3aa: CASSVERDSEAFF
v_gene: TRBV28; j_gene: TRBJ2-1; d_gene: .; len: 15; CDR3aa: CASTRLPSSYNEQFF
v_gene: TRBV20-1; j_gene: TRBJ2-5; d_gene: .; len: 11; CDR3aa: CSGGQGKTQYF
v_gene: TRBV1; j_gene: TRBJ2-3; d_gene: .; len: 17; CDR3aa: CTSSQDGTRDGADTQYF
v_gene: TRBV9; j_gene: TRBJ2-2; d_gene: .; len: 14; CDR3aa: CASSVAANTGELFF
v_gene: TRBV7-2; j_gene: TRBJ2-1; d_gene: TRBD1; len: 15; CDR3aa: CASSPDRGSYNEQFF
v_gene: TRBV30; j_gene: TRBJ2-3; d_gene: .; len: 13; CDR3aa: CAWSVIDGGTQYF
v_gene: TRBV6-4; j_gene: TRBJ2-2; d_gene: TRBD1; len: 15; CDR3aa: CASSEGQGDTGELFF
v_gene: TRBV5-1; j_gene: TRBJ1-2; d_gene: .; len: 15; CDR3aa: CASSLEGPPDYGYTF
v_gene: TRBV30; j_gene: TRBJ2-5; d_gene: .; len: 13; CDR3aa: CAWSSRFQETQYF
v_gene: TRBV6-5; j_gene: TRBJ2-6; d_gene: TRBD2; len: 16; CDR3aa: CASSYSSGGGANVLTF
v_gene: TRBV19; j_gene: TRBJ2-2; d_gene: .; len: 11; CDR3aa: CASRIGGELFF
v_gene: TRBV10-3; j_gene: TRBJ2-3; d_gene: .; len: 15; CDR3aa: CAISEVGGNTDTQYF
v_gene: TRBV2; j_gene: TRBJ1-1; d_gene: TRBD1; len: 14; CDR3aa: CASRKGQGWTEAFF
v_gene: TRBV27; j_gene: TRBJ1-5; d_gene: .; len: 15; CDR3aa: CASSLSQGVNQPQHF
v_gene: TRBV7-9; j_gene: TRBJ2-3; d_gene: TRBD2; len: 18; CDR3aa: CASSLRLAGGRGTDTQYF
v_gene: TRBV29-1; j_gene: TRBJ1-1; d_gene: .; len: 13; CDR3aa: CSVERAENTEAFF